The rows below give T cell receptor beta chains drawn from one sample of a study of blood T cells in healthy people across ages. A single record per CDR3 protein comes from TCRdb applying MiXCR to the 5' RACE reads. Of fewer than 700,000 distinct CDR3 sequences in the sample, approximately 40% are singletons; the top ten hold about 32%. Sequences were obtained from blood. These receptors were obtained from a man of 80 years or more in good health. Both conserved end residues are part of each CDR3. D genes are given only for firm matches. Only part of the rows carry a size: once, few, many, or a class if the clone is expanded.

v_gene,abundance,j_gene,d_gene,CDR3aa,CDR3nt
TRBV6-5,few,TRBJ2-3,NA,CASSYSSADTQYF,TGTGCCAGCAGTTACTCCTCCGCAGATACGCAGTATTTT
TRBV25-1,NA,TRBJ2-1,NA,CASSELAADEQFF,TGTGCCAGCAGTGAATTGGCAGCGGATGAGCAGTTCTTC
TRBV2,NA,TRBJ1-1,TRBD1,CASSGGVSTEAFF,TGTGCCAGCTCAGGGGGAGTTAGCACTGAAGCTTTCTTT
TRBV20-1,NA,TRBJ2-1,TRBD1,CSARVSGATGGSYNEQFF,TGCAGTGCTAGAGTTTCGGGGGCGACAGGGGGCTCCTACAATGAGCAGTTCTTC
TRBV7-2,NA,TRBJ1-4,NA,CASRSIARINEKLFF,TGTGCCAGCAGGTCCATTGCCCGAATTAATGAAAAACTGTTTTTT
TRBV19,NA,TRBJ1-5,NA,CASTRQGNQPQHF,TGTGCCAGTACCCGACAGGGCAATCAGCCCCAGCATTTT
TRBV20-1,few,TRBJ2-5,TRBD2,CSAEREAQETQYF,TGCAGTGCCGAGCGGGAGGCTCAAGAGACCCAGTACTTC
TRBV11-2,NA,TRBJ1-1,NA,CASRTGMNTEAFF,TGTGCCAGCAGGACAGGTATGAACACTGAAGCTTTCTTT
TRBV27,NA,TRBJ2-7,NA,CASSFGLGRPSYEQYF,TGTGCCAGCAGTTTTGGGCTCGGAAGGCCTTCCTACGAGCAGTACTTC
TRBV5-6,NA,TRBJ2-7,NA,CASSSPRRGQSYEQYF,TGTGCCAGCAGCTCTCCACGGCGGGGGCAATCCTACGAGCAGTACTTC
TRBV6-2/TRBV6-3,many,TRBJ2-7,TRBD2,CASSQTSGSEQYF,TGTGCCAGCAGTCAGACTAGCGGGAGCGAGCAGTACTTC
TRBV6-5,NA,TRBJ2-3,NA,CASSLVGRGDTQYF,TGTGCCAGCAGTTTGGTCGGGAGAGGGGATACGCAGTATTTT